This entry lists 24 T cell receptor beta chains sequenced from one sample in a study of T-cell memory formation after mild COVID-19. TCRdb ran MiXCR on the 5' RACE reads and lists one entry per CDR3 protein. The data hold more than 35,000 distinct CDR3 sequences, with 7.5% to 10% observed a single time. The sequenced sample consisted of PBMCs or a T cell subset sorted from them (not recorded which). These receptors were taken from an adult woman who had mild COVID-19 (a few samples of this study predate the infection). Cell type and time point are not known.

Many counts were recorded for this clonotype. The chain carries TRBV14 and TRBJ1-1, with 8 nucleotides matching TRBD1. CDR1 SGHDN and CDR2 FVKESK come from the germline V gene. V shed 2 bases, J shed 2 bases, and the junction held 7 bases outside the gene matches. The CDR3 spans 16 residues. The CDR3 loop is CASSQSRGLGNTEAFF. The CDR3 nucleotides are TGTGCCAGCAGCCAATCCAGGGGGCTAGGTAACACTGAAGCTTTCTTT.

The V call is TRBV28, the J call TRBJ1-5; no definite D call. The CDR3 sequence is 13 residues long. Germline V lookup: CDR1 MDHEN, CDR2 SYDVKM. Trimming shortened V by 2 bases and J by 4 bases, and 6 bases separated the two germline ends. CDR3 region: CASSLMGNQPQHF. In DNA, the CDR3 is TGTGCCAGCAGTTTAATGGGTAATCAGCCCCAGCATTTT.

This sequence joins TRBV12-3 or TRBV12-4 and TRBJ1-1; possibly TRBD1 for D (6 bases). Trimming took off 4 bases at V and 9 bases at J, with 18 bases between the two ends. The CDR3 is made up of 14 amino acids. The CDR3 sequence is CASSYGTWGKKAFF. CDR3 in DNA: TGTGCCAGCAGTTACGGGACATGGGGCAAGAAAGCTTTCTTT.

This sequence joins TRBV4-2 and TRBJ2-1; 11 positions agree with TRBD2. Trimming took 0 bases from V and 6 from J; bases not matched to a gene: 4. The CDR3 has 16 residues. The germline V gene encodes CDR1 LGHNA and CDR2 YNFKEQ. This chain's CDR3 is CASSQEGLAVINEQFF. CDR3 nucleotide sequence: TGTGCCAGCAGCCAAGAGGGACTAGCGGTTATCAATGAGCAGTTCTTC.

This clonotype showed up just a few times. The V gene is TRBV6-5, the J gene TRBJ1-2; 7 nucleotides line up with TRBD1. The CDR3 is made up of 13 amino acids. Trimming at V came to 6 bases and at J to 6 bases, leaving 7 bases not matched to a gene. Germline CDR1 and CDR2: MNHEY and SVGAGI. This CDR3 is CASSPKTGNGYTF. CDR3 coding DNA: TGTGCCAGCAGCCCCAAGACAGGGAATGGCTACACCTTC.

This clonotype was counted only a few times. V is TRBV7-8 and J is TRBJ1-3, with a weak D call TRBD1 (5 bases). Trimming took 3 bases from V and 3 from J, leaving 12 bases between them. Germline V gives CDR1 SGHVS, CDR2 FQNEAQ. The CDR3 length is 15 residues. CDR3 amino acids: CASSFARAGGNTIYF. CDR3 DNA: TGTGCCAGCAGCTTTGCCAGGGCAGGTGGAAACACCATATATTTT.

This clonotype was recorded a few times. This chain joins TRBV4-2 and TRBJ2-3; D call uncertain. The V end lost 5 bases, the J end lost 4 bases, and 10 bases lay between the germline ends. The CDR3 is made up of 13 amino acids. CDR1 and CDR2 from the germline V gene are LGHNA and YNFKEQ. This chain's CDR3 is CASSYRVPDTQYF. The CDR3 nucleotides are TGTGCCAGCAGCTACAGAGTCCCAGATACGCAGTATTTT.

This clonotype was observed many times. The chain carries TRBV25-1 and TRBJ2-5; perhaps TRBD1 as D (7 bases). The length of the CDR3 is 16 residues. V was pared by 4 bases and J by 3 bases, with 18 bases between. Germline CDR1 reads MGHDK; CDR2 reads SYGVNS. In DNA, the CDR3 is TGTGCCAGCAGTGGTGGGGCAGGGGGAGGAAAAGAGACCCAGTACTTC. It codes for CASSGGAGGGKETQYF.

This chain links TRBV4-1 with TRBJ2-1; 7 bases are shared with TRBD1. This CDR3 spans 16 amino acids. V trimming: 3 bases; J trimming: 2 bases; junction bases outside the gene matches: 7. Per the germline V gene, CDR1 is MGHRA and CDR2 is YSYEKL. The CDR3 DNA reads as TGCGCCAGCAGCCAGGATGACAGGGCCGCCTACAATGAGCAGTTCTTC. Translation: CASSQDDRAAYNEQFF.

This clonotype has a handful of counts. The V and J genes are TRBV3-1 and TRBJ2-7; unclear D gene. This CDR3 region has 13 residues. In germline, CDR1 is LGHDT, CDR2 YNNKEL (reference sequence). Trimming removed 5 bases at V and 0 bases at J, with 8 bases between. CDR3 sequence reads: CASSTQSSYEQYF. CDR3 in DNA: TGTGCCAGCAGCACGCAGAGCTCCTACGAGCAGTACTTC.

The chain couples TRBV10-2 to TRBJ2-6; the D call may be TRBD1 or TRBD2 (5 bases each). The V end was cut by 2 bases, the J end by 0 bases, with 11 bases between. In germline, CDR1 is WSHSY, CDR2 SAAADI. The CDR3 length is 17 residues. The CDR3 sequence is CASSETGPSSGANVLTF. For the CDR3, the DNA is TGCGCCAGCAGTGAGACGGGACCAAGCTCTGGGGCCAACGTCCTGACTTTC.

This clonotype was picked up many times. The V call is TRBV4-2, the J call TRBJ2-7, with D maybe TRBD2 (5 bases). Germline V CDR1 and CDR2: LGHNA, YNFKEQ. The CDR3 has 15 residues. V was pared by 0 bases and J by 2 bases, with 11 bases between. The CDR3 is CASSQEILAAYEQYF. In DNA, the CDR3 is TGTGCCAGCAGCCAAGAAATTCTAGCAGCCTACGAGCAGTACTTC.

The chain is built from TRBV20-1 and TRBJ1-4; tentatively, D is TRBD1 (6 bases). V lost 6 bases and J lost 8, with 16 bases in between. Germline CDR1 and CDR2: DFQATT and SNEGSKA (reference sequence). There are 13 residues in the CDR3. CDR3 amino acids: CSAAGHQIEKLFF. The CDR3 nucleotides read TGCAGTGCCGCGGGACACCAGATCGAAAAACTGTTTTTT.

J is TRBJ2-1 and V is TRBV4-2; 8 bases map to TRBD2. Germline V gives CDR1 LGHNA, CDR2 YNFKEQ. CDR3 size: 17 residues. Unmatched junction bases numbered 17, after V lost 4 bases and J lost 9 bases. CDR3 amino acids: CASSPPGGTGRRSEQFF. As DNA, the CDR3 is TGTGCCAGCAGCCCCCCGGGAGGGACTGGACGACGTAGTGAGCAGTTCTTC.

Judged by abundance, this clonotype is medium-sized (0.01 to 0.1%). The J gene is TRBJ2-7, the V gene TRBV7-8; weak D call: TRBD2 (6 bases). CDR1 SGHVS and CDR2 FQNEAQ come from the germline V gene. V was pared by 7 bases and J by 3 bases, with 16 bases between. The CDR3 consists of 14 residues. The CDR3 loop reads CASNVGEDYYEQYF. The CDR3 DNA is TGTGCCAGCAACGTTGGGGAGGATTACTACGAGCAGTACTTC.

This chain joins TRBV3-1 and TRBJ1-1; 9 nucleotides line up with TRBD1. The germline CDR1 and CDR2 sequences are LGHDT and YNNKEL (reference sequence). With V trimmed by 1 base and J by 5 bases, 5 bases remained unmatched. CDR3 length: 15 residues. The CDR3 DNA follows: TGTGCCAGCAGCCAAGCGGACAGGGGTAGAACTGAAGCTTTCTTT. Amino acid sequence: CASSQADRGRTEAFF.

This clonotype was detected only a few times. The V gene is TRBV7-6, the J gene TRBJ2-3; 13 nucleotides match TRBD2. This CDR3 is built from 15 residues. CDR1 and CDR2 from the germline V gene are SGHVS and FNYEAQ. The trim removed 4 bases at V and 4 bases at J, leaving 2 bases unmatched. The DNA of the CDR3 is TGTGCCAGCAGCTGGACTAGCGGGAGCTCAGATACGCAGTATTTT. It codes for CASSWTSGSSDTQYF.

The V gene is TRBV25-1, the J gene TRBJ2-4, with D possibly TRBD1 on 5 matching bases. The CDR3 spans 16 residues. Per germline, CDR1 MGHDK and CDR2 SYGVNS. V lost 1 base to trimming and J lost 2 bases, with 12 bases between them. DNA of the CDR3: TGTGCCAGCAGTGAATTGGGCAGGGAAACCAAAAACATTCAGTACTTC. Protein sequence: CASSELGRETKNIQYF.

A few counts support this clonotype. The V gene is TRBV7-2, the J gene TRBJ2-7, with D possibly being TRBD1 (5 bases). The CDR3 extends over 15 amino acids. Germline CDR1 SGHTA, CDR2 FQGNSA. Trimming removed 5 bases from V and 0 bases from J, with 14 bases in between. The CDR3 nucleotides read TGTGCCAGCAGCCATAGGCAGGACAACTCCTACGAGCAGTACTTC. Translating gives CASSHRQDNSYEQYF.

This clonotype was seen only a few times. The chain carries TRBV4-1 and TRBJ1-2; D call uncertain. The CDR3 spans 13 residues. Germline CDR1 is MGHRA and CDR2 is YSYEKL. V was trimmed by 2 bases and J by 8 bases, leaving 12 bases between them. The chain's CDR3 is CASSQSQGGGYTF. The CDR3 nucleotides are TGCGCCAGCAGCCAATCACAAGGAGGGGGCTACACCTTC.

The chain has TRBV29-1 and TRBJ2-7; TRBD1 aligns across 7 bases. Per the germline V gene, CDR1 is SQVTM and CDR2 is ANQGSEA. J lost 7 bases, V lost 4 bases, and 7 bases had no gene match. The CDR3 has 12 amino acids. CDR3 sequence: CSVGKGAGEQYF. DNA of the CDR3: TGCAGCGTTGGTAAGGGGGCAGGGGAGCAGTACTTC.

This clonotype was picked up many times. This sequence joins TRBV29-1 and TRBJ2-2, with 7 bases lining up with TRBD1. V was pared by 6 bases and J by 5 bases, with 6 bases of the junction left unmatched. The CDR3 has 13 amino acids. Per the germline V gene, CDR1 is SQVTM and CDR2 is ANQGSEA. CDR3 region: CSVLNRGTGELFF. The CDR3 nucleotides read TGCAGCGTGCTTAACAGGGGAACCGGGGAGCTGTTTTTT.

This rearrangement joins TRBV7-2 to TRBJ2-5, with a tentative D call TRBD2 (6 bases). Germline CDR1 SGHTA, CDR2 FQGNSA. This CDR3 is built from 13 residues. V dropped 4 bases and J dropped 5 bases, with 11 bases sitting between them. The CDR3 nucleotides are TGTGCCAGCAGCTCTCAGGCGGGGGAGACCCAGTACTTC. Translated, it gives CASSSQAGETQYF.

This clonotype was seen at least ten times. The chain couples TRBV21-1 to TRBJ2-4; the table's D call, TRBD1, has no DNA check behind it. TRBV21-1 is a documented pseudogene. The CDR3 length is 16 residues. The chain's CDR3 is CASSKSPGLAKNIQYF. The CDR3 DNA sequence: TGTGCCAGCAGCAAATCTCCGGGACTAGCCAAAAACATTCAGTACTTC.